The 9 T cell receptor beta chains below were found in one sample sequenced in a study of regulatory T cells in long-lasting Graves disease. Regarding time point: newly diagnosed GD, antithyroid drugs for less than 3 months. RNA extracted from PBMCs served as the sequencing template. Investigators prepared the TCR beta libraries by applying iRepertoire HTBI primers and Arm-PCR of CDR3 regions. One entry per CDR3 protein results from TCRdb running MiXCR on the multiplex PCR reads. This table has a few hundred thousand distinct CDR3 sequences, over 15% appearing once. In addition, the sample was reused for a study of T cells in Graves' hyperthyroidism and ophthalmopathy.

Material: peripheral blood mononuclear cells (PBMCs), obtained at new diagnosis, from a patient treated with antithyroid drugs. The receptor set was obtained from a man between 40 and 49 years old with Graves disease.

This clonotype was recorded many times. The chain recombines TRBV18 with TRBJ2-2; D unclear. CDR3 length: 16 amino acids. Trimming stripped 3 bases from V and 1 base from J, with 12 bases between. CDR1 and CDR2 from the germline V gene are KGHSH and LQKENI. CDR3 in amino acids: CASSPEQVRNTGELFF. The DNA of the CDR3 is TGTGCCAGCTCACCCGAGCAGGTCAGGAACACCGGGGAGCTGTTTTTT.

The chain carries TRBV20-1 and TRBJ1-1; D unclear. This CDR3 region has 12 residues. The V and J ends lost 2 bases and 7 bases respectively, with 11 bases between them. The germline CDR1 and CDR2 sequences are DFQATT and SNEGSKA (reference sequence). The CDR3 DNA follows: TGCAGTGCTAGAAGGCGAGTTGGTGAAGCTTTCTTT. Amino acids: CSARRRVGEAFF.

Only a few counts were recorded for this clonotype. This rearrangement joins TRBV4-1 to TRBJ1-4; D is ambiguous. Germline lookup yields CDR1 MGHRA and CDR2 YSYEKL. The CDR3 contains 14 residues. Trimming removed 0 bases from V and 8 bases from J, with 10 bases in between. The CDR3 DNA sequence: TGCGCCAGCAGCCAAGACCTCCTGCGGGAAAAACTGTTTTTT. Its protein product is CASSQDLLREKLFF.

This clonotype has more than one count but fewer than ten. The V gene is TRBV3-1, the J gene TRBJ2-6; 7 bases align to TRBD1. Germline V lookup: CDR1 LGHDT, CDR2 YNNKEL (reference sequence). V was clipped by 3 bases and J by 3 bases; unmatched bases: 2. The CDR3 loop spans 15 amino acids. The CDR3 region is CASSHGTVGANVLTF. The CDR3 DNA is TGTGCCAGCAGCCATGGGACAGTTGGGGCCAACGTCCTGACTTTC.

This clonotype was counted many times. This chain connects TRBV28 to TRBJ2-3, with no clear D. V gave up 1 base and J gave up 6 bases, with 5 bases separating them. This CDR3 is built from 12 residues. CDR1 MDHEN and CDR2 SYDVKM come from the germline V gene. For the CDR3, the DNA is TGTGCCAGCAGTTTATTGTCGGATACGCAGTATTTT. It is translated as CASSLLSDTQYF.

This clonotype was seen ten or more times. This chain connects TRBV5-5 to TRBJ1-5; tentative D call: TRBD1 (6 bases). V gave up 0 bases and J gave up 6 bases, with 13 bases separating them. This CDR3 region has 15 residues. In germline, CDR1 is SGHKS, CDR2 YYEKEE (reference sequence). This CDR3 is CASSLGGGQGQPQHF. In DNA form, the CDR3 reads TGTGCCAGCAGCTTGGGGGGGGGGCAGGGTCAGCCCCAGCATTTT.

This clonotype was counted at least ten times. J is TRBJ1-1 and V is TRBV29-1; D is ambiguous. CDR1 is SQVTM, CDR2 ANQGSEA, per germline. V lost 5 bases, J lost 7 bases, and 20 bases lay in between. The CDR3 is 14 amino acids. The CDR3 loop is CSVRQFGTWDEAFF. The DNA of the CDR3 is TGCAGCGTTAGGCAGTTCGGAACGTGGGATGAAGCTTTCTTT.

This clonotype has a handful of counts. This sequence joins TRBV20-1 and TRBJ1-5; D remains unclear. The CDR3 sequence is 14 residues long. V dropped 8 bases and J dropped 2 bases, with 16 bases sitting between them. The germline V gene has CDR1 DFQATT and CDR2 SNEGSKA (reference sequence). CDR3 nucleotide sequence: TGCAGTCCTATTGGAGGGTTTGGCAATCAGCCCCAGCATTTT. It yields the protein CSPIGGFGNQPQHF.

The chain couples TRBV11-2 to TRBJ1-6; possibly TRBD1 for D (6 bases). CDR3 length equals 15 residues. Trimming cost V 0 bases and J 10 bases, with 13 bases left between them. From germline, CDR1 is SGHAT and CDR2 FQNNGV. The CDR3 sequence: CASSLEVVTGSPLHF. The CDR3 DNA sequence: TGTGCCAGCAGCTTAGAGGTCGTCACAGGGTCACCCCTCCACTTT.